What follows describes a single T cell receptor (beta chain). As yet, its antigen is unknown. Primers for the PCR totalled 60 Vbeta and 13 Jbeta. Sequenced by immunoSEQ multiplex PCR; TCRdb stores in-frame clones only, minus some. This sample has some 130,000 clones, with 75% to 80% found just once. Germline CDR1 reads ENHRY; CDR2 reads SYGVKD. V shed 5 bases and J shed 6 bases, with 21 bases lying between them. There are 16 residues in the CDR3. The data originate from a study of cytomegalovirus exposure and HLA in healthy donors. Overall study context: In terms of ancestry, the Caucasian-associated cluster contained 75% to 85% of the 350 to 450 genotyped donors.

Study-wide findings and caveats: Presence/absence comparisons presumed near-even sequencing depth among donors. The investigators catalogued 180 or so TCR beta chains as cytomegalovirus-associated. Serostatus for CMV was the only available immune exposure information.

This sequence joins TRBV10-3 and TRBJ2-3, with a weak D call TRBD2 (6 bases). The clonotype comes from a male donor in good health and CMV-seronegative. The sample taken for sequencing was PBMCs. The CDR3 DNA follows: TGTGCCATCAGTCCCGAGCGGTGGGGACGGGGGGATACGCAGTATTTT. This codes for CAISPERWGRGDTQYF.